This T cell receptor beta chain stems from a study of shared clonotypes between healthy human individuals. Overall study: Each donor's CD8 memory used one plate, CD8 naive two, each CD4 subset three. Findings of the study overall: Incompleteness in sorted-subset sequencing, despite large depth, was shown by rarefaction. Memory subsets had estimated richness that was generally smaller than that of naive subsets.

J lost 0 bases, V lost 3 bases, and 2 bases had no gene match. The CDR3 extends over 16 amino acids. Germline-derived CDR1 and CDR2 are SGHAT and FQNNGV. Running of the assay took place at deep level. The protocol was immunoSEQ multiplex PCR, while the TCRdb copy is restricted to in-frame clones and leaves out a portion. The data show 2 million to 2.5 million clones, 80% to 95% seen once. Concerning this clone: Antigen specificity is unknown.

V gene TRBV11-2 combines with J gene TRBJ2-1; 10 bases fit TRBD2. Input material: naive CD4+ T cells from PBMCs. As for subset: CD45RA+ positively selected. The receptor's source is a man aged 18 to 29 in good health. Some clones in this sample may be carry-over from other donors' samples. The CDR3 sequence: CASSFASGSSYNEQFF. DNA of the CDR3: TGTGCCAGCAGCTTTGCTAGCGGGAGCTCCTACAATGAGCAGTTCTTC.